Below are 6 T cell receptor beta chains sequenced from a single sample in a study of T cells after yellow fever vaccination. TCRdb reanalysed the 5' RACE reads using MiXCR and keeps one entry per CDR3 protein. The sample contains around 50,000 distinct CDR3 sequences, around 7% of which appear only once. The sample in question was CD8+ T cells sorted from PBMCs, obtained less than 18 days after the first yellow fever vaccination. The receptors stem from a man aged 18-30 years who received the YFV17D yellow fever vaccine.

At least ten counts were recorded for this clonotype. The genes are TRBV12-3 or TRBV12-4 and TRBJ2-2, with a weak D call TRBD1 (6 bases). The V end lost 5 bases, the J end lost 6 bases, and 16 bases lay between the germline ends. The CDR3 covers 15 residues. The CDR3 DNA reads as TGTGCCAGCAGTCTCAGGACAGTTGGGTCCGGGGAGCTGTTTTTT. It specifies CASSLRTVGSGELFF.

This clonotype was detected many times. This chain uses TRBV7-6 with TRBJ1-3, with 10 bases matching TRBD1. The CDR3 is 21 residues long. The V gene's germline CDR1 is SGHVS and CDR2 FNYEAQ. The J segment lost 4 bases and the V segment lost 2 bases, leaving 20 bases of the junction unmatched. The DNA for the CDR3 is TGTGCCAGCAGCTTATCCGTGGAGACGGGACAGGGGTCTGCAGCGGGAAACACCATATATTTT. Amino acids: CASSLSVETGQGSAAGNTIYF.

This clonotype has at least ten counts. V gene TRBV7-2 combines with J gene TRBJ2-1, with TRBD2 identical over 14 bases. Germline-derived CDR1 and CDR2 are SGHTA and FQGNSA. This CDR3 comprises 15 residues. V was pared by 3 bases and J by 9 bases, with 4 bases of the junction left unmatched. The CDR3 DNA is TGTGCCAGCAGCTTGACTAGCGGGGGGGCATTTGAGCAGTTCTTC. Translated, it gives CASSLTSGGAFEQFF.

This clonotype has ten or more counts. The chain uses TRBV12-3 or TRBV12-4 and TRBJ1-1, with D hard to call. V lost 5 bases and J lost 0, with 10 bases in between. The CDR3 is made up of 14 amino acids. This CDR3 reads CASSVSSMNTEAFF. The CDR3 DNA follows: TGTGCCAGCAGTGTGAGTTCCATGAACACTGAAGCTTTCTTT.

This clonotype was detected ten times or more. V and J are TRBV4-3 and TRBJ2-4; D unresolved. Germline V CDR1 and CDR2: LGHNA, YSLEER. The CDR3 extends over 15 amino acids. V was shortened by 0 bases and J by 1 base, with 7 bases between the two germline ends. CDR3 DNA: TGCGCCAGCAGCCAAGAAATCAGGGCCAAAAACATTCAGTACTTC. This codes for CASSQEIRAKNIQYF.

In its sample, this clonotype was seen many times. The J gene is TRBJ1-1, the V gene TRBV5-1; 7 bases agree with TRBD1. With V trimmed by 3 bases and J by 0 bases, 5 bases remained unmatched. Germline loops: CDR1 SGHRS, CDR2 YFSETQ. CDR3 size: 15 residues. CDR3 in DNA: TGCGCCAGCAGCTCCCCGACAGGGATGAACACTGAAGCTTTCTTT. Residues: CASSSPTGMNTEAFF. Looking up the rest from reference TRBV5-1 and TRBJ1-1 gives the full variable domain: KAGVTQTPRYLIKTRGQQVTLSCSPISGHRSVSWYQQTPGQGLQFLFEYFSETQRNKGNFPGRFSGRQFSNSRSEMNVSTLELGDSALYLCASSSPTGMNTEAFFGQGTRLTVV.